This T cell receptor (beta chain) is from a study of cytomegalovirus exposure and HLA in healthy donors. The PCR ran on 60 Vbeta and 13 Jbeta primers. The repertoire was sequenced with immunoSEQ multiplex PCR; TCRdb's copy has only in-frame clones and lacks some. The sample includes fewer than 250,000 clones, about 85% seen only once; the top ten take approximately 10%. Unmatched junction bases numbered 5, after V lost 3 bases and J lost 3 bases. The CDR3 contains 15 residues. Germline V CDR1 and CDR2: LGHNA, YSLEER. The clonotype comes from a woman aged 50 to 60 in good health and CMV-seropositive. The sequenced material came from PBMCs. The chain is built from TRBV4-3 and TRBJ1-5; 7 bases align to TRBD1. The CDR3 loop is CASSQGTDPNQPQHF. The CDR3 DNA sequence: TGCGCCAGCAGCCAGGGGACAGACCCCAATCAGCCCCAGCATTTT.